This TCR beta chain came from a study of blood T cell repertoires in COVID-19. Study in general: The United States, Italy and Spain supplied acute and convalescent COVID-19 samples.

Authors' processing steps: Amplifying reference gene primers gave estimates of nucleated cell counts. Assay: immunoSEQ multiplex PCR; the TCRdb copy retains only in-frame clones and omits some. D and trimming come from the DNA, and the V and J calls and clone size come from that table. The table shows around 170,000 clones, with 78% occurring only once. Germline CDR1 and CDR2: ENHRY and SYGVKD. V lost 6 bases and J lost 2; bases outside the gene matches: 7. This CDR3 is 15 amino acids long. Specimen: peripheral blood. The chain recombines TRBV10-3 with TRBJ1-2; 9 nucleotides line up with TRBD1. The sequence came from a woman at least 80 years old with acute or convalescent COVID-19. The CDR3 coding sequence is TGTGCCATCAGCGAACCCGGACAGGGGAACTATGGCTACACCTTC. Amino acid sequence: CAISEPGQGNYGYTF.